The clone carrying this TCR beta chain came up a few times. Its specificity is not known. This sample is drawn from a study of type 1 regulatory T cells. In TCRdb, the reads were re-called with MiXCR into one record per CDR3 protein. There are 20,000 or so distinct CDR3 sequences in the sample; more than 45% occur only once, and 4.8% lies in the top ten. The CDR3 length is 14 residues. Trimming removed 5 bases from V and 2 bases from J, with 10 bases in between. Germline V lookup: CDR1 SGHTA, CDR2 FQGNSA. The sequenced material came from cultured T cells, either the whole culture or a sorted T cell fraction (not recorded which). This sequence was found in a human donor in good health. The chain joins TRBV7-2 to TRBJ1-3, with a possible D match to TRBD1 (5 bases). This CDR3 reads CASSPPGAGNTIYF. In nucleotides, the CDR3 is TGTGCCAGCAGCCCCCCGGGGGCTGGAAACACCATATATTTT.